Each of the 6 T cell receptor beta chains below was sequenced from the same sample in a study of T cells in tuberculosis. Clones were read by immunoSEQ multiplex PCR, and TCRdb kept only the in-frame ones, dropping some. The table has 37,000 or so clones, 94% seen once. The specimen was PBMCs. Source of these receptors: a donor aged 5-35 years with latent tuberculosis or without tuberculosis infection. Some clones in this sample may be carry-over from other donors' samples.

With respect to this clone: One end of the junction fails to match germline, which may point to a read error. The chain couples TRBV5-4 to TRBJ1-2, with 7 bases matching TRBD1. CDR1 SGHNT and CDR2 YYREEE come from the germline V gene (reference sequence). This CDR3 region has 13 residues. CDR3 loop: CASSLGQNYGYTF. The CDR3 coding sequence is TGTGCCAGTAGCTTGGGACAGAACTATGGCTACACCTTC.

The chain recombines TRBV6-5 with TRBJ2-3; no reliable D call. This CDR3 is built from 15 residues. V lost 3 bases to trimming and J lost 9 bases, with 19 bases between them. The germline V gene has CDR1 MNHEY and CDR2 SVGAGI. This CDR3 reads CASSYPSAEEGTQYF. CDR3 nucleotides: TGTGCCAGCAGTTATCCCTCGGCGGAAGAAGGCACGCAGTATTTT.

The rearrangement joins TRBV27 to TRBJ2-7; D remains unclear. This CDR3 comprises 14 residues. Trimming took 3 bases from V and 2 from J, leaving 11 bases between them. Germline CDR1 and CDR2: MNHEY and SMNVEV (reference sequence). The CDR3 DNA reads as TGTGCCAGCAGTTTCGCTGGGCAGACCTACGAGCAGTACTTC. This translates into CASSFAGQTYEQYF.

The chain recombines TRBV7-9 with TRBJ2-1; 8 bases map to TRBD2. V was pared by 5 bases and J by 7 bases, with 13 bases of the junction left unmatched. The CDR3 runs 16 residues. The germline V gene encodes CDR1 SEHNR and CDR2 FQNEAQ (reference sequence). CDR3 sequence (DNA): TGTGCCAGCAGCCTAGTCGACGCGGGGGGTTGGAATGAGCAGTTCTTC. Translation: CASSLVDAGGWNEQFF.

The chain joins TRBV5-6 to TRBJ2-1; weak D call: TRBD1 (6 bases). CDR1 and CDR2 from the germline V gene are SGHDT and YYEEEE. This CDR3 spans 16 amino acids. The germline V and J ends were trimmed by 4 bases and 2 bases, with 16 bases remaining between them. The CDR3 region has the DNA TGTGCCAGCAGCCCGGTAGTGACAGGCGCCTACAATGAGCAGTTCTTC. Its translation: CASSPVVTGAYNEQFF.

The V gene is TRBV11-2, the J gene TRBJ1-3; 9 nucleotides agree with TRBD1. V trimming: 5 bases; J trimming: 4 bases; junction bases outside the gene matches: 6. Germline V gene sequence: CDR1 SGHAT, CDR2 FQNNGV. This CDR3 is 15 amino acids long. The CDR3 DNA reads TGTGCCAGCAGCCGGGACAGGGCGGGAGGAAACACCATATATTTT. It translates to CASSRDRAGGNTIYF.